A single sample gave rise to the 26 T cell receptor beta chains below, sequenced in a study of blood T cell repertoires in COVID-19. Assay: immunoSEQ multiplex PCR; the TCRdb copy retains only in-frame clones and omits some. The sample yields about 220,000 clones, about 79% seen once. The sample consisted of PBMCs or T cells enriched from blood (not recorded which). The receptors originated from a woman in her thirties or forties with acute COVID-19.

J is TRBJ1-3 and V is TRBV4-3; 7 nucleotides agree with TRBD1. Germline V gives CDR1 LGHNA, CDR2 YSLEER. The length of the CDR3 is 15 residues. The V gene end was trimmed by 4 bases and the J gene end by 4 bases; junction bases not matched to a gene: 7. The CDR3 nucleotides read TGCGCCAGCAGCCTCGGCCGACAGGGCGGAAACACCATATATTTT. Protein sequence: CASSLGRQGGNTIYF.

V and J are TRBV21-1 and TRBJ2-3; the table's D gene call, TRBD2, was not cross checked with the DNA. TRBV21-1 is termed a pseudogene. The CDR3 sequence is 15 residues long. The CDR3 nucleotides are TGTGCCAGCCTAGATTTTAGCGGGGCGCAGGATACGCAGTATTTT. Its protein product is CASLDFSGAQDTQYF.

The sample holds a few counts of this clone. CDR3: CASSRGIAAYNEQFF. DNA of the CDR3: TGTGCCAGCAGCCGGGGAATAGCGGCCTACAATGAGCAGTTCTTC. The chain carries TRBV28 and TRBJ2-1, with D tentatively TRBD2 (6 bases). Germline CDR1 is MDHEN and CDR2 is SYDVKM. The CDR3 has 15 amino acids. V shed 6 bases and J shed 2 bases, with 14 bases lying between them.

V gene TRBV18 combines with J gene TRBJ1-4, with a tentative D call TRBD1 (5 bases). This CDR3 spans 15 amino acids. Germline CDR1 is KGHSH and CDR2 is LQKENI. Between the trimmed V and J ends, which lost 1 base and 0 bases, there was a span of 6 bases. The CDR3 DNA reads TGTGCCAGCTCACCACGGGGCACAACTAATGAAAAACTGTTTTTT. Translating gives CASSPRGTTNEKLFF.

The rearrangement links TRBV28 to TRBJ1-1; 7 bases are a match to TRBD1. This CDR3 spans 13 amino acids. The junction had 8 bases not matched to a gene; V was cut back by 6 bases and J by 7 bases. Germline assignment: CDR1 MDHEN and CDR2 SYDVKM. The CDR3 protein is CASREGQNFEAFF. CDR3 in DNA: TGTGCCAGCAGAGAGGGACAGAACTTTGAAGCTTTCTTT.

V usage is TRBV4-2 and J usage is TRBJ1-2; D ambiguous. CDR1 and CDR2 (germline): LGHNA, YNFKEQ. V lost 0 bases and J lost 8, with 10 bases in between. The CDR3 sequence is 13 residues long. CDR3: CASSQERSVGYTF. DNA for the CDR3: TGTGCCAGCAGCCAAGAACGGTCCGTGGGCTACACCTTC.

This chain joins TRBV3-1 (or the pseudogene TRBV3-2) and TRBJ2-7; D is undetermined. This CDR3 has 13 amino acids. Germline V gene sequence: CDR1 LGHDT, CDR2 YNNKEL (reference sequence). The V and J ends lost 1 base and 3 bases respectively, with 7 bases between them. CDR3 loop: CASSQGGGYEQYF. Here the CDR3 DNA reads TGTGCCAGCAGCCAAGGAGGTGGCTACGAGCAGTACTTC.

The V gene is TRBV3-1 (or the pseudogene TRBV3-2), the J gene TRBJ2-3; 12 nucleotides line up with TRBD2. Per germline, CDR1 LGHDT and CDR2 YNNKEL (reference sequence). CDR3 length equals 17 residues. Germline trimming cut 2 bases from V and 0 bases from J; bases unmatched to any gene: 3. The CDR3 coding sequence is TGTGCCAGCAGCCAAAGGACTAGCGGGGCTAGCACAGATACGCAGTATTTT. It codes for CASSQRTSGASTDTQYF.

The chain recombines TRBV6-5 with TRBJ2-2; D perhaps matches TRBD1 (6 bases). Looked up from germline, CDR1 is MNHEY and CDR2 is SVGAGI. V gave up 11 bases and J gave up 0 bases, with 13 bases separating them. The CDR3 spans 14 residues. CDR3 nucleotide sequence: TGTGCCGGACGACAGGTCCCGAACACCGGGGAGCTGTTTTTT. As protein: CAGRQVPNTGELFF.

The chain's CDR3 is CASSDTGLISGNTIYF. The CDR3 coding sequence is TGTGCCAGCAGCGATACGGGACTGATCTCTGGAAACACCATATATTTT. The J gene is TRBJ1-3, the V gene TRBV9; tentatively, D is TRBD1 (5 bases). The CDR3 runs 16 residues. The germline V and J ends were trimmed by 3 bases and 0 bases, with 13 bases remaining between them. The V gene's germline CDR1 is SGDLS and CDR2 YYNGEE.

The rearrangement joins TRBV19 to TRBJ2-2; D ambiguous. The germline gives CDR1 LNHDA, CDR2 SQIVND (reference sequence). This CDR3 has 15 residues. The V end was cut by 7 bases, the J end by 0 bases, with 12 bases between. Here the CDR3 reads CASKKTPSNTGELFF. DNA for the CDR3: TGTGCCAGTAAAAAGACTCCTTCGAACACCGGGGAGCTGTTTTTT.

The chain is built from TRBV2 and TRBJ2-7; 14 nucleotides match TRBD2. J was trimmed by 4 bases and V by 2 bases; bases with no gene match: 10. The CDR3 extends over 18 amino acids. Germline-derived CDR1 and CDR2 are SNHLY and FYNNEI. CDR3 in DNA: TGTGCCAGCAGTGAATACTTGAAGGGACTAGCGGGAGAATACGAGCAGTACTTC. Protein: CASSEYLKGLAGEYEQYF.

This clone showed up just once. This chain joins TRBV3-1 (or the pseudogene TRBV3-2) and TRBJ2-3; TRBD2 is a possible D gene (7 bases). V lost 4 bases and J 4 bases, leaving 18 bases between the germline ends. Germline-derived CDR1 and CDR2 are LGHDT and YNNKEL (reference sequence). The CDR3 is 16 amino acids. Here the CDR3 DNA reads TGTGCCAGCAGCCGGAGAGTGGGGGGGCCTGCAGATACGCAGTATTTT. Translated: CASSRRVGGPADTQYF.

As DNA, the CDR3 is TGTGCCAGCAGCCCCCGTCTCGCAGTCAATGAGCAGTTCTTC. This sequence encodes CASSPRLAVNEQFF. The rearrangement uses TRBV9 and TRBJ2-1; D not certain. The V gene's germline CDR1 is SGDLS and CDR2 YYNGEE. This CDR3 comprises 14 residues. Trimming pared 4 bases from V and 6 bases from J, leaving 14 bases between.

The V and J genes are TRBV18 and TRBJ2-1, with D possibly TRBD2 on 5 matching bases. In germline, CDR1 is KGHSH, CDR2 LQKENI. CDR3 length: 14 residues. The V end was cut by 2 bases, the J end by 0 bases, with 5 bases between. CDR3 sequence: CASSPGSSYNEQFF. The CDR3 DNA is TGTGCCAGCTCACCAGGGAGCTCCTACAATGAGCAGTTCTTC.

The chain uses TRBV19 and TRBJ2-1, with a tentative D call TRBD1 (5 bases). This CDR3 has 12 residues. CDR1 and CDR2 from the germline V gene are LNHDA and SQIVND (reference sequence). Between the trimmed V and J ends, which lost 2 bases and 7 bases, there was a span of 6 bases. In DNA, the CDR3 is TGTGCCAGTAGTATACAGGGAAATGAGCAGTTCTTC. Protein sequence: CASSIQGNEQFF.

Only a few counts were recorded for this clone. This rearrangement joins TRBV15 to TRBJ2-1; D perhaps matches TRBD2 (5 bases). The CDR3 extends over 14 amino acids. V was trimmed by 3 bases and J by 7 bases, leaving 13 bases between them. Germline V lookup: CDR1 LNHNV, CDR2 YYDKDF (reference sequence). The CDR3 reads CATSSGDFINEQFF. In DNA form, the CDR3 reads TGTGCCACCAGCAGCGGGGATTTCATAAATGAGCAGTTCTTC.

The gene calls are TRBV9 and TRBJ2-6, with unresolved D. Trimming shortened V by 4 bases and J by 2 bases, and 13 bases separated the two germline ends. Per germline, CDR1 SGDLS and CDR2 YYNGEE. The CDR3 is made up of 16 amino acids. CDR3 in DNA: TGTGCCAGCAGCCCAAGCCAGGTGACTGGGGCCAACGTCCTGACTTTC. This translates into CASSPSQVTGANVLTF.

The sample holds a few counts of this clone. J is TRBJ1-6 and V is TRBV7-8; tentatively, D is TRBD1 (5 bases). Trimming took 5 bases from V and 7 from J, leaving 24 bases between them. Germline CDR1 reads SGHVS; CDR2 reads FQNEAQ. The CDR3 sequence is 18 residues long. The CDR3 region is CASSPSGARGSRNSPLHF. In DNA, the CDR3 is TGTGCCAGCAGCCCTAGCGGGGCAAGAGGTAGTCGGAATTCACCCCTCCACTTT.

J is TRBJ1-5 and V is TRBV18; 7 bases align to TRBD1. Trimming removed 5 bases from V and 2 bases from J; junction bases left unmatched: 3. CDR1 is KGHSH, CDR2 LQKENI, per germline. The CDR3 runs to 14 residues. The CDR3: CASSSDRGNQPQHF. The CDR3 DNA follows: TGTGCCAGCTCAAGCGACAGGGGCAATCAGCCCCAGCATTTT.

The chain employs TRBV30 and TRBJ1-5, with TRBD1 matching 9 bases. This CDR3 region has 14 residues. Per the germline V gene, CDR1 is GTSNPN and CDR2 is SVGIG (reference sequence). V was clipped by 2 bases and J by 4 bases; unmatched bases: 3. The CDR3 nucleotides are TGTGCCTGGAGTCCGGACAGGGGTAATCAGCCCCAGCATTTT. It codes for CAWSPDRGNQPQHF.

The chain recombines TRBV7-9 with TRBJ2-7; no firm D call. V lost 0 bases and J lost 3, with 3 bases in between. The CDR3 totals 12 residues. Per the germline V gene, CDR1 is SEHNR and CDR2 is FQNEAQ (reference sequence). CDR3 nucleotide sequence: TGTGCCAGCAGCTTAGCCAACTACGAGCAGTACTTC. It encodes CASSLANYEQYF.

V is TRBV4-2 and J is TRBJ2-5; 8 positions match TRBD1. The germline CDR1 and CDR2 sequences are LGHNA and YNFKEQ. With 4 bases clipped from V and 5 bases from J, the junction kept 18 bases outside the gene matches. The CDR3 runs 18 residues. The CDR3 DNA sequence: TGTGCCAGCAGCCCCAATACCCCTGAGCAGGGGGCTAGGGAGACCCAGTACTTC. Protein sequence: CASSPNTPEQGARETQYF.

The chain carries TRBV5-1 and TRBJ2-3, with a weak D call TRBD2 (6 bases). Germline V gene lookup returns CDR1 SGHRS and CDR2 YFSETQ. CDR3 length: 15 amino acids. Deletions cut 2 bases from V and 6 bases from J, with 16 bases between. CDR3 DNA sequence: TGCGCCAGCAGCTTAACGGGAGCTTATTTGGATACGCAGTATTTT. Its protein is CASSLTGAYLDTQYF.

The chain uses TRBV7-8 and TRBJ1-6; possible D gene TRBD1, 6 bases. The germline V and J ends were trimmed by 4 bases and 5 bases, with 12 bases remaining between them. The germline gives CDR1 SGHVS, CDR2 FQNEAQ. The CDR3 totals 15 residues. The chain's CDR3 is CASSYFSGDNSPLHF. The CDR3 nucleotides read TGTGCCAGCAGCTATTTCTCAGGGGATAATTCACCCCTCCACTTT.

The chain joins TRBV30 to TRBJ2-1; a possible D gene is TRBD2 (6 bases). The CDR3 sequence is 12 residues long. V gave up 4 bases and J gave up 7 bases, with 11 bases separating them. Germline assignment: CDR1 GTSNPN and CDR2 SVGIG (reference sequence). The CDR3 here is CAWTSVRNEQFF. The CDR3 region has the DNA TGTGCCTGGACTAGCGTTAGGAATGAGCAGTTCTTC.